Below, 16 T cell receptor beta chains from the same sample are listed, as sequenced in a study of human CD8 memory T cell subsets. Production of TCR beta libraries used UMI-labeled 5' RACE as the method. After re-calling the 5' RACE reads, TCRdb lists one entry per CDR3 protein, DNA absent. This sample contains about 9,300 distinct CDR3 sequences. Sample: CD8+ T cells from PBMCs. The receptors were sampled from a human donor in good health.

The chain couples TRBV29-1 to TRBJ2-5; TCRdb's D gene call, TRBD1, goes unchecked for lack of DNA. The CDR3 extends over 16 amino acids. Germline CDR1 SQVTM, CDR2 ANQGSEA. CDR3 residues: CSVVGDRGRIVETQYF.

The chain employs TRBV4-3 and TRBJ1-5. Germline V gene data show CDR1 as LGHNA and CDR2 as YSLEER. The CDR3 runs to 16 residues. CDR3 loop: CASSQERSYSNQPQHF.

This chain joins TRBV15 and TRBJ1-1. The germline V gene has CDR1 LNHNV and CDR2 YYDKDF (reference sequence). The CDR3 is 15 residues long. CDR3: CATSRPEALYTEAFF.

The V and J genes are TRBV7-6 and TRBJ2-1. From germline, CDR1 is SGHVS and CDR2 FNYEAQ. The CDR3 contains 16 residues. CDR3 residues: CASSLPRGSSYNEQFF.

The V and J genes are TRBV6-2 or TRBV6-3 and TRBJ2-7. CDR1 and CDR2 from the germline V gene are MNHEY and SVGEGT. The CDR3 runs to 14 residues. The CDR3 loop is CASSYGVGSYEQYF.

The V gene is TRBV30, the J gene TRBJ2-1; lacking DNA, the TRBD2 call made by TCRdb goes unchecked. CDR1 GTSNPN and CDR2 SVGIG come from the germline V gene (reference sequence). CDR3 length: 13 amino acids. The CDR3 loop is CAANGGHYNEQFF.

The CDR3: CASSHRDSYYEQYF. This chain connects TRBV27 to TRBJ2-7; TCRdb lists TRBD1, though no DNA is available to test this call. CDR1 is MNHEY and CDR2 is SMNVEV in the germline V gene (reference sequence). The CDR3 extends over 14 amino acids.

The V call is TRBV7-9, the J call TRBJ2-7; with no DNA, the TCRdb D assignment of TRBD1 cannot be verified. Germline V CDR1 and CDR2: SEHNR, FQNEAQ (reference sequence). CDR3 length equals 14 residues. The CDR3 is CASSPAGGIDEQYF. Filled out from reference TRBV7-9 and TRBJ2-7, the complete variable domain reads DTGVSQNPRHKITKRGQNVTFRCDPISEHNRLYWYRQTLGQGPEFLTYFQNEAQLEKSRLLSDRFSAERPKGSFSTLEIQRTEQGDSAMYLCASSPAGGIDEQYFGPGTRLTVT.

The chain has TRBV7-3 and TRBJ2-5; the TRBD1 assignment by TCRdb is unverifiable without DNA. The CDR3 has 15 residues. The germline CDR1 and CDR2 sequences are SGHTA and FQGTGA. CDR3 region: CASSPGGLRGETQYF. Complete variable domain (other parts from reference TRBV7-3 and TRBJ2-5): GAGVSQTPSNKVTEKGKYVELRCDPISGHTALYWYRQSLGQGPEFLIYFQGTGAADDSGLPNDRFFAVRPEGSVSTLKIQRTERGDSAVYLCASSPGGLRGETQYFGPGTRLLVL.

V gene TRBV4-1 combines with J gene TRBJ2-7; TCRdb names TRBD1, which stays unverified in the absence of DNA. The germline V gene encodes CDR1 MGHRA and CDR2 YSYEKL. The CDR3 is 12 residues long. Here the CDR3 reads CASSPPGPQQYF.

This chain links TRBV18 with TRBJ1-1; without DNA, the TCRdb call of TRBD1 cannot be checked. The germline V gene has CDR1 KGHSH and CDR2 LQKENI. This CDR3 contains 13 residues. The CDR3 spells CASRGQGSTEAFF.

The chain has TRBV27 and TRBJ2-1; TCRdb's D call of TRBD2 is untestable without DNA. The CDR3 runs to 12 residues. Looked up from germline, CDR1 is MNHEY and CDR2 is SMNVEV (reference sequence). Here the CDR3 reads CASRRASREQFF.

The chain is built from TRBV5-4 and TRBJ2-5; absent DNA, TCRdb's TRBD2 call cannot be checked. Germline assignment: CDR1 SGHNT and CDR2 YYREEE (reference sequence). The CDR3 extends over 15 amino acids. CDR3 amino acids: CASSIPAGGQETQYF.

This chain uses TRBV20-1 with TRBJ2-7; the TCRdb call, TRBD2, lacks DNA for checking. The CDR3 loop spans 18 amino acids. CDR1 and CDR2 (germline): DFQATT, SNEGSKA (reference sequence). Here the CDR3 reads CSARTPTHGTSDQYEQYF.

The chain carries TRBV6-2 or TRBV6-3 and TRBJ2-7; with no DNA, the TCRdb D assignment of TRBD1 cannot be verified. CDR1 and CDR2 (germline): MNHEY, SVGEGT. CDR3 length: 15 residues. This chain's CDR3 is CASSYDKGLFDEQYF.

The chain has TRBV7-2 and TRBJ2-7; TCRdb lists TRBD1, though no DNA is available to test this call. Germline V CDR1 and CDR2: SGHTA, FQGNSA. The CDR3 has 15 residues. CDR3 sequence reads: CASSSGPGRGYEQYF.